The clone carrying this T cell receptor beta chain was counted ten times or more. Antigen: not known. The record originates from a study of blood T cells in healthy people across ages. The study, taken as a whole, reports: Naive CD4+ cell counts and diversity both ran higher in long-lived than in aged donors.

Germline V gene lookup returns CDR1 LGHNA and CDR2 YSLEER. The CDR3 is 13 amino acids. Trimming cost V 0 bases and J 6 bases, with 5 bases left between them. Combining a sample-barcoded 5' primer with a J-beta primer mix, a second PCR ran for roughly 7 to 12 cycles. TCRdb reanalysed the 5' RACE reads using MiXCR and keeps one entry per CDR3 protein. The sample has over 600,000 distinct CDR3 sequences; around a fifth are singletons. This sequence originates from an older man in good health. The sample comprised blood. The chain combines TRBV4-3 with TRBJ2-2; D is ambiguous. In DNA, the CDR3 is TGCGCCAGCAGCCAAGATACGGCCGGGGAGCTGTTTTTT. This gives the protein CASSQDTAGELFF.